This T cell receptor (beta chain) was identified in a study of T cells in Graves' hyperthyroidism and ophthalmopathy. Looking at the study overall: Staff took peripheral blood when the initial diagnosis was made, before any treatment began.

There were TCR beta CDR3 regions amplified from RNA transcripts. The HTBI primer set served for first-round RT-PCR of the TCR CDR3. MiXCR was run by TCRdb on the multiplex PCR reads, yielding one entry per CDR3 protein. Of approximately 690,000 distinct CDR3 sequences listed, about 14% were seen once; the top ten hold roughly an eighth. This clonotype was seen ten or more times. What it recognizes is unknown. Overall study results and limits: Ophthalmopathy, which appeared later, was predicted by the model a median roughly 6.4 months before onset. Blood also carried most thyroid clonotypes expanded above 0.001.

V lost 0 bases, J lost 7 bases, and 4 bases stayed unmatched. The CDR3 extends over 15 amino acids. Germline CDR1 is SGHTA and CDR2 is FQGNSA. Those patients with uncontrolled infection, other autoimmune disease, pregnancy or lactation were excluded. The chain employs TRBV7-2 and TRBJ1-4, with 8 bases identical to TRBD1. The sequenced sample was blood. This sequence was found in a woman aged 50 to 60 with Graves' ophthalmopathy. CDR3 coding DNA: TGTGCCAGCAGCTTAGCTGGACAGGGCCGTGAAAAACTGTTTTTT. This sequence encodes CASSLAGQGREKLFF.